These 18 T cell receptor beta chains were sequenced from one sample in a study of CD8 T cells in ankylosing spondylitis. TCRdb re-called the 5' RACE reads with MiXCR, one entry per CDR3 protein. This sample has under 150,000 distinct CDR3 sequences; about 13% occur once, and the top ten carry about 2.7%. The sequenced sample was blood, either unsorted or a sorted T cell fraction (not recorded which). These receptors were collected from a female donor with ankylosing spondylitis or in good health (not recorded which).

This clonotype was found many times. This chain uses TRBV15 with TRBJ2-7, with 9 nucleotides matching TRBD1. With V trimmed by 7 bases and J by 4 bases, 14 bases remained unmatched. The length of the CDR3 is 16 residues. Germline loops: CDR1 LNHNV, CDR2 YYDKDF (reference sequence). Written as DNA, the CDR3 is TGTGCCACCACCTCAACCCGGGACAGGGTAGGGTACGAGCAGTACTTC. Translation: CATTSTRDRVGYEQYF.

The rearrangement joins TRBV15 to TRBJ1-4; 9 positions match TRBD1. Per the germline V gene, CDR1 is LNHNV and CDR2 is YYDKDF (reference sequence). This CDR3 contains 15 residues. The V gene end was trimmed by 1 base and the J gene end by 7 bases; junction bases not matched to a gene: 4. CDR3 bases: TGTGCCACCAGCAGAGGGGACAGGGAAGGTGAAAAACTGTTTTTT. Amino acids: CATSRGDREGEKLFF.

On this clonotype: A much larger clone lies a single base off, so this may be a read error. The CDR3 spells CAISGRTSIQGTDTQYF. The CDR3 region has the DNA TGTGCCATCAGTGGTAGGACTTCAATTCAAGGCACAGATACGCAGTATTTT. The chain carries TRBV10-3 and TRBJ2-3; D might be TRBD2 (5 bases). The CDR3 runs to 17 residues. V lost 4 bases and J 1 base, leaving 18 bases between the germline ends. Germline V gives CDR1 ENHRY, CDR2 SYGVKD.

This clonotype was observed a handful of times. The V and J genes are TRBV14 and TRBJ1-5, with D hard to call. CDR3 length: 12 amino acids. Germline loops: CDR1 SGHDN, CDR2 FVKESK. Trimming removed 4 bases from V and 7 bases from J, with 8 bases in between. The CDR3 DNA sequence: TGTGCCAGCAGCCGGAGCGGGCAGCCCCAGCATTTT. Protein product: CASSRSGQPQHF.

This clonotype occurred many times. The J gene is TRBJ2-1, the V gene TRBV12-3 or TRBV12-4; tentatively, D is TRBD1 or TRBD2 (5 bases each). V lost 4 bases to trimming and J lost 3 bases, with 10 bases between them. The CDR3 runs 14 residues. CDR3: CASSSRDHYNEQFF. The CDR3, as DNA: TGTGCCAGCAGTTCCCGGGACCACTACAATGAGCAGTTCTTC.

V and J are TRBV11-3 and TRBJ2-3; D unclear. The CDR3 is made up of 14 amino acids. Germline V gene data show CDR1 as SGHNT and CDR2 as YENEEA. V shed 2 bases and J shed 5 bases, with 11 bases lying between them. Here the CDR3 DNA reads TGTGCCAGCAGCTTAAATGGGATCGTAGATACGCAGTATTTT. Protein: CASSLNGIVDTQYF.

This clonotype was found many times. The chain links TRBV29-1 to TRBJ2-1, with D possibly being TRBD1 (6 bases). Per the germline V gene, CDR1 is SQVTM and CDR2 is ANQGSEA. The V gene lost 4 bases and the J gene lost 5 bases, with 15 bases spanning the gap. The CDR3 consists of 14 residues. The CDR3 loop is CSVARTGMDNEQFF. In DNA form, the CDR3 reads TGCAGCGTTGCTCGTACAGGGATGGACAATGAGCAGTTCTTC.

This clonotype was seen more than once but under ten times. The gene calls are TRBV18 and TRBJ2-7, with D unclear. Germline CDR1 and CDR2: KGHSH and LQKENI. The V end lost 6 bases, the J end lost 5 bases, and 17 bases lay between the germline ends. The CDR3 runs 14 residues. The CDR3 region has the DNA TGTGCCAGCTCTCCGACGGCTACCTTACACGAGCAGTACTTC. This encodes CASSPTATLHEQYF.

This chain connects TRBV20-1 to TRBJ2-5, with 8 positions matching TRBD2. Germline values: CDR1 DFQATT, CDR2 SNEGSKA (reference sequence). This CDR3 contains 12 residues. Losses at the gene ends were 8 bases for V and 7 bases for J; bases not matched to a gene: 9. The CDR3 nucleotides are TGCAGTACAACTAGCGGCCCGGGGACCCAGTACTTC. Residues: CSTTSGPGTQYF.

The chain links TRBV5-1 to TRBJ2-7; D is unresolved. Germline V CDR1 and CDR2: SGHRS, YFSETQ. V lost 3 bases to trimming and J lost 2 bases, with 6 bases between them. The CDR3 spans 12 residues. This chain's CDR3 is CASSSTTYEQYF. In DNA, the CDR3 is TGCGCCAGCAGCTCGACCACCTACGAGCAGTACTTC.

The sample holds many counts of this clonotype. The chain couples TRBV4-2 to TRBJ2-3; TRBD2 is a possible D gene (6 bases). Per the germline V gene, CDR1 is LGHNA and CDR2 is YNFKEQ. The CDR3 has 14 residues. Trimming removed 0 bases at V and 6 bases at J, with 10 bases between. The CDR3 sequence is CASSQDRGDDTQYF. The CDR3 DNA follows: TGTGCCAGCAGCCAAGATCGCGGGGACGATACGCAGTATTTT.

Only a few counts were recorded for this clonotype. The chain carries TRBV5-1 and TRBJ2-2, with D maybe TRBD1 (5 bases). CDR1 and CDR2 from the germline V gene are SGHRS and YFSETQ. Deletions cut 2 bases from V and 3 bases from J, with 11 bases between. The CDR3 is 15 residues long. The CDR3 nucleotides are TGCGCCAGCAGCTTAAATCGCAGGGACACCGGGGAGCTGTTTTTT. This encodes CASSLNRRDTGELFF.

This clonotype was detected ten times or more. V gene TRBV3-1 combines with J gene TRBJ2-3; D ambiguous. Germline lookup yields CDR1 LGHDT and CDR2 YNNKEL (reference sequence). The CDR3 runs to 12 residues. The V end was cut by 4 bases, the J end by 4 bases, with 6 bases between. Here the CDR3 reads CASSLSPDTQYF. In nucleotides, the CDR3 is TGTGCCAGCAGCCTCTCTCCAGATACGCAGTATTTT.

The table lists this clonotype with a few counts. This sequence joins TRBV5-1 and TRBJ1-1, with D possibly TRBD1 on 5 matching bases. Per the germline V gene, CDR1 is SGHRS and CDR2 is YFSETQ. V lost 5 bases and J 1 base, leaving 15 bases between the germline ends. There are 15 residues in the CDR3. DNA of the CDR3: TGCGCCAGCAGGGTTGGGGGACGGGAGAACACTGAAGCTTTCTTT. Translated, it gives CASRVGGRENTEAFF.

Here the CDR3 DNA reads TGTGCCAGCAGTTATCGCCCCTATAATTCACCCCTCCACTTT. Translated: CASSYRPYNSPLHF. This chain links TRBV12-3 or TRBV12-4 with TRBJ1-6; D is unclear. V gave up 4 bases and J gave up 2 bases, with 6 bases separating them. CDR3 length: 14 residues.

Worth noting for this clonotype: A much more abundant neighbour one base away suggests this may be a read error. The chain employs TRBV20-1 and TRBJ1-1, with unresolved D. The CDR3 runs 13 residues. Germline V gene lookup returns CDR1 DFQATT and CDR2 SNEGSKA (reference sequence). The CDR3 region has the DNA TGCAGTGCTTTACAAACCATGAACACTGACGCTTTCTTT. As protein: CSALQTMNTDAFF.

This clonotype has a count of ten or more. The chain employs TRBV12-3 or TRBV12-4 and TRBJ2-1; D gene ambiguous. Trimming left V 6 bases short and J 3 bases short, with 12 bases between. The CDR3 loop spans 14 amino acids. CDR3 nucleotide sequence: TGTGCCAGCAGGGGCCCTGATAACTACAATGAGCAGTTCTTC. Its protein product is CASRGPDNYNEQFF.

By proportion, this clonotype is medium-sized. The chain joins TRBV5-1 to TRBJ1-6; D is undetermined. The CDR3 is 14 amino acids. The germline V gene encodes CDR1 SGHRS and CDR2 YFSETQ. Trimming took 7 bases from V and 8 from J, leaving 16 bases between them. The CDR3 nucleotides read TGCGCCAGCCGGACCACCGAAGGAGATTCACCCCTCCACTTT. Its protein product is CASRTTEGDSPLHF.